This T cell receptor beta chain was documented in a study of human T cells and chemical hapten exposure. This clonotype turned up a few times. The antigen is undetermined. Stated time point: pre-sensitization, week 0. Specified treatment: therapeutic diphenylcyclopropenone sensitization with weekly scalp DPC. The length of the CDR3 is 15 residues. The V and J ends lost 5 bases and 6 bases respectively, with 19 bases between them. Germline V gives CDR1 ENHRY, CDR2 SYGVKD. The study's findings and limits: Alopecia was present in the donors, so their immune response may differ from healthy people's.

The library attached unique molecular identifiers to individual cDNA molecules. TCRdb re-derived calls from the RACE reads in MiXCR, one entry per CDR3 protein. The sample includes tens of thousands of distinct CDR3 sequences, 9.6% of them seen just once. The TCR sequence derives from a woman between 35 and 50 years old with alopecia areata. Some clones in this sample may be carry-over from other donors' samples. V is TRBV10-3 and J is TRBJ1-1; possible D gene TRBD1, 6 bases. This material consisted of whole blood, taken in connection with sensitization to the hapten diphenylcyclopropenone (DPC). The CDR3 DNA reads as TGTGCCATCAGTCAACAGCAGGGGCCGATCTCTGAAGCTTTCTTT. Its translation is CAISQQQGPISEAFF.